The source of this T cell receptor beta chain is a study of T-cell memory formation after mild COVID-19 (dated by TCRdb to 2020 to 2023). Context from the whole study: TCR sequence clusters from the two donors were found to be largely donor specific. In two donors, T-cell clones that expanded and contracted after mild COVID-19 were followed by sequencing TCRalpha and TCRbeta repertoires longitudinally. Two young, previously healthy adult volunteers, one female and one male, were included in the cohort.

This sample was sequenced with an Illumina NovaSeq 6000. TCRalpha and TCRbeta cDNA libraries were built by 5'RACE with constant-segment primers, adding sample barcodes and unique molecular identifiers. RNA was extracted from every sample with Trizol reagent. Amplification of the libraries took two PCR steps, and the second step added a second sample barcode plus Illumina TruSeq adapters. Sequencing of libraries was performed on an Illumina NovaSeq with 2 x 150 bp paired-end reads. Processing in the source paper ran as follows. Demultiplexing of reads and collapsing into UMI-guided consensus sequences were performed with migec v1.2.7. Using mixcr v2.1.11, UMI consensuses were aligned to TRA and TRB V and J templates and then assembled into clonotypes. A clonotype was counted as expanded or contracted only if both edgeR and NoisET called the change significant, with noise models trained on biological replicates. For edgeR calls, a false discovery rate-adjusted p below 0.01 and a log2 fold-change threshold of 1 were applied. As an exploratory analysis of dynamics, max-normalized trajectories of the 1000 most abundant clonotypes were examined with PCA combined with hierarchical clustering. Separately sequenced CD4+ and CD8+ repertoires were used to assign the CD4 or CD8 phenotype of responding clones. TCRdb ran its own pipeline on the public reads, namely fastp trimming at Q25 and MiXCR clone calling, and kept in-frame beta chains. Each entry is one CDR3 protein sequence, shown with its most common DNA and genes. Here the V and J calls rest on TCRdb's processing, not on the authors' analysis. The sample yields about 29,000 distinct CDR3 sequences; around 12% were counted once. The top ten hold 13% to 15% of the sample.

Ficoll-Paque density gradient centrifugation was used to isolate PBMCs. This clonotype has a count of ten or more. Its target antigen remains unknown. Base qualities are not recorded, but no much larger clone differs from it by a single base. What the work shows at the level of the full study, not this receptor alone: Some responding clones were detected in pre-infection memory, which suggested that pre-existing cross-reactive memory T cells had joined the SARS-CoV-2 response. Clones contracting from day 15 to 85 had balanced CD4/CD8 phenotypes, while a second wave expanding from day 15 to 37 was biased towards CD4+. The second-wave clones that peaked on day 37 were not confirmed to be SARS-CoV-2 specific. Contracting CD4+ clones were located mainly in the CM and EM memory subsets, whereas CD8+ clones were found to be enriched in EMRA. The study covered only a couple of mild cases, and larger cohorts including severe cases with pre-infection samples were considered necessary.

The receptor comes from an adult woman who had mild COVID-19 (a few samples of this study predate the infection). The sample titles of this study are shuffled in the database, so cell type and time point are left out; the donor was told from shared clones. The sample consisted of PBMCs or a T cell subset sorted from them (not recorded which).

The DNA sequence is TGTGCCAGCAGCCCTGGACAGCACAATGAGCAGTTCTTC. Its product reads: CASSPGQHNEQFF. Recombination linked TRBV7-9 to TRBJ2-1; perhaps TRBD1 is the D gene, with 6 bases matching. At the junction V is shortened by 5 bases and J by 5 bases, with 10 bases in between. Per the germline V gene (reference sequence), SEHNR is the CDR1 and FQNEAQ is the CDR2. CDR3 length: 13 amino acids, cysteine to phenylalanine. CDR3 DNA is the only sequence kept; it has 39 bases, read in frame from the first base.